The sequence of this TCR beta chain was determined in a study of cytomegalovirus exposure and HLA in healthy donors. Germline lookup yields CDR1 SEHNR and CDR2 FQNEAQ (reference sequence). The ends lost 3 bases at V and 6 bases at J; junction bases unmatched: 19. The CDR3 runs 19 residues. PCR used 60 Vbeta primers and 13 Jbeta primers. Sequencing was performed with immunoSEQ multiplex PCR; in TCRdb, only in-frame clones are kept and a portion is missing. The sample shows around 110,000 clones, 79% of them seen only once. The chain carries TRBV7-9 and TRBJ2-1; 8 bases line up with TRBD2. The sequence came from a man in his thirties or forties in good health and CMV-seropositive. Material: PBMCs. Written as DNA, the CDR3 is TGTGCCAGCAGCTTGCAGTTCCGACGCGTGGGACTAGAGCGCAATGAGCAGTTCTTC. It encodes CASSLQFRRVGLERNEQFF.